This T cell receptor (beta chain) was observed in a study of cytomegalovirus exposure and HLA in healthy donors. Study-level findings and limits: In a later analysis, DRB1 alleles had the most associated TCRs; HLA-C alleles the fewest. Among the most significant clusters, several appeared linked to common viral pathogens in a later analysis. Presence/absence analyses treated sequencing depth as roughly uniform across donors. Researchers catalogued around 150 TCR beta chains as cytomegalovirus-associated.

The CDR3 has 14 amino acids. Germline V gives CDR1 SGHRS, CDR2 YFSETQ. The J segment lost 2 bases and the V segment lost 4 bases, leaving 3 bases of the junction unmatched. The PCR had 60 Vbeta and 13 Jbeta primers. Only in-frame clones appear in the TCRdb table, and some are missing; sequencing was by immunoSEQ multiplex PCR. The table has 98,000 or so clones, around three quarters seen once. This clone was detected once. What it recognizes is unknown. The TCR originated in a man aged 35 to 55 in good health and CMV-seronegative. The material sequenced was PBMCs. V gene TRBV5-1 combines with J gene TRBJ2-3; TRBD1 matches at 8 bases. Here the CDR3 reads CASSTTGDTDTQYF. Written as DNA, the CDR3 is TGCGCCAGCAGCACGACAGGGGACACAGATACGCAGTATTTT.